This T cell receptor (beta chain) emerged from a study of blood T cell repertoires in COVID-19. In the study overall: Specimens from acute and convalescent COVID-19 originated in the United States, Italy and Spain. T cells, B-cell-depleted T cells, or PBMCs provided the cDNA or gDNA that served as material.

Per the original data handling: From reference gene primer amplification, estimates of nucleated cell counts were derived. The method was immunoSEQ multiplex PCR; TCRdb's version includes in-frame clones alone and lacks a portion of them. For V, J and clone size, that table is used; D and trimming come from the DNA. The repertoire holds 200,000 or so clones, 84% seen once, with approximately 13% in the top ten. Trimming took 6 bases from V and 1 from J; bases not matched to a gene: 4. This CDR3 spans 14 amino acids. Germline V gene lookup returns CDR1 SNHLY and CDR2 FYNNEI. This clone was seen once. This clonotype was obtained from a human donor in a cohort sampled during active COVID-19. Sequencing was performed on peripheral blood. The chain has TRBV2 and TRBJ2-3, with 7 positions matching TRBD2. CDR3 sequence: CASRASGGTDTQYF. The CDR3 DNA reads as TGTGCCAGCAGAGCTAGCGGCGGCACAGATACGCAGTATTTT.